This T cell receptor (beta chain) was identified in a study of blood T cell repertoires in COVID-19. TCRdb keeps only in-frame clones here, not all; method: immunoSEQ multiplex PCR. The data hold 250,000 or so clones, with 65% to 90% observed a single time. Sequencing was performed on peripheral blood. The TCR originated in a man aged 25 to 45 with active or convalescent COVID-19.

CDR3 DNA sequence: TGTGCCAGCAGCTACCAGACACAGGGTTACACCGGGGAGCTGTTTTTT. Encoded protein: CASSYQTQGYTGELFF. The chain links TRBV5-6 to TRBJ2-2; D may be TRBD1 (6 bases). V lost 3 bases, J lost 3 bases, and 15 bases lay in between. The CDR3 covers 16 residues. Germline V CDR1 and CDR2: SGHDT, YYEEEE. Together with reference TRBV5-6 and TRBJ2-2, the CDR3 gives the full variable domain: DAGVTQSPTHLIKTRGQQVTLRCSPKSGHDTVSWYQQALGQGPQFIFQYYEEEERQRGNFPDRFSGHQFPNYSSELNVNALLLGDSALYLCASSYQTQGYTGELFFGEGSRLTVL.